A single sample gave rise to the 21 T cell receptor beta chains below, sequenced in a study of blood T cell repertoires in COVID-19. Produced via immunoSEQ multiplex PCR; TCRdb's table is partial and in-frame only. The repertoire holds about 170,000 clones, with about 88% as singletons. Sequenced material: peripheral blood. These receptors came from a man between 60 and 70 years old with acute or convalescent COVID-19.

This clone was counted a single time. The rearrangement uses TRBV24-1 and TRBJ2-7; 7 positions agree with TRBD1. The CDR3 covers 13 residues. The junction had 2 bases not matched to a gene; V was cut back by 2 bases and J by 5 bases. Germline lookup yields CDR1 KGHDR and CDR2 SFDVKD. The CDR3 DNA sequence: TGTGCCACCAGTGATTCGACAGGGCACGAGCAGTACTTC. This codes for CATSDSTGHEQYF.

This rearrangement joins TRBV7-3 to TRBJ2-1, with 8 bases that match TRBD2. V trimming: 4 bases; J trimming: 0 bases; junction bases outside the gene matches: 2. The CDR3 has 15 amino acids. Germline CDR1 and CDR2: SGHTA and FQGTGA. CDR3 amino acids: CASSSGTSSYNEQFF. CDR3 nucleotides: TGTGCCAGCAGCTCGGGGACTAGCTCCTACAATGAGCAGTTCTTC.

V gene TRBV7-6 combines with J gene TRBJ2-7; TRBD2 agrees at 12 bases. CDR1 and CDR2 (germline): SGHVS, FNYEAQ. Trimming took 5 bases from V and 5 from J; bases not matched to a gene: 10. The CDR3 contains 16 residues. CDR3 nucleotides: TGTGCCAGCAGCCCGTTGCTTCCTAGCGGGAGGGACGAGCAGTACTTC. Encoded protein: CASSPLLPSGRDEQYF.

This clone was counted once. This chain uses TRBV6-6 with TRBJ1-2; possible D gene TRBD1, 5 bases. This CDR3 has 14 amino acids. Per germline, CDR1 MNHNY and CDR2 SVGAGI (reference sequence). Trimming took off 5 bases at V and 5 bases at J, with 15 bases between the two ends. CDR3 nucleotide sequence: TGTGCCAGCAGTGCGGGGGAGCCAATGTATGGCTACACCTTC. Amino acids: CASSAGEPMYGYTF.

The V gene is TRBV7-2, the J gene TRBJ1-3; possible D gene TRBD1, 5 bases. Trimming shortened V by 1 base and J by 2 bases, and 18 bases separated the two germline ends. Germline lookup yields CDR1 SGHTA and CDR2 FQGNSA. This CDR3 contains 18 residues. CDR3 sequence (DNA): TGTGCCAGCAGCTTAGGCGCCATTTTAAGGGGAACTGGAAACACCATATATTTT. Its protein product is CASSLGAILRGTGNTIYF.

This chain links TRBV20-1 with TRBJ2-7; D unclear. Germline loops: CDR1 DFQATT, CDR2 SNEGSKA (reference sequence). Deletions cut 6 bases from V and 1 base from J, with 4 bases between. This CDR3 is 10 amino acids long. CDR3 amino acids: CSAGSYEQYF. As DNA, the CDR3 is TGCAGTGCCGGTTCCTACGAGCAGTACTTC.

The V gene is TRBV11-3, the J gene TRBJ2-7; the match to TRBD1 covers 10 bases. The trim removed 1 base at V and 4 bases at J, leaving 4 bases unmatched. The germline gives CDR1 SGHNT, CDR2 YENEEA. The CDR3 consists of 15 residues. CDR3 in amino acids: CASSLARDRGYEQYF. CDR3 sequence (DNA): TGTGCCAGCAGCTTAGCACGGGACAGGGGATACGAGCAGTACTTC. Based on the CDR3 plus reference TRBV11-3 and TRBJ2-7, the full variable domain is EAGVVQSPRYKIIEKKQPVAFWCNPISGHNTLYWYLQNLGQGPELLIRYENEEAVDDSQLPKDRFSAERLKGVDSTLKIQPAELGDSAVYLCASSLARDRGYEQYFGPGTRLTVT.

The V call is TRBV5-1, the J call TRBJ1-1, with 8 bases matching TRBD1. This CDR3 region has 15 residues. The germline V gene encodes CDR1 SGHRS and CDR2 YFSETQ. The ends lost 4 bases at V and 1 base at J; junction bases unmatched: 6. CDR3 in DNA: TGCGCCAGCAGCCCGTGGACAGGGACGAACACTGAAGCTTTCTTT. Its translation is CASSPWTGTNTEAFF.

This sequence joins TRBV7-6 and TRBJ1-2; maybe TRBD1 (5 bases). Per the germline V gene, CDR1 is SGHVS and CDR2 is FNYEAQ. CDR3 length: 18 residues. The V gene lost 5 bases and the J gene lost 3 bases, with 25 bases spanning the gap. The CDR3 loop is CASSPLYGQFESDYGYTF. Here the CDR3 DNA reads TGTGCCAGCAGCCCCTTGTACGGACAATTCGAATCAGACTATGGCTACACCTTC. Using reference TRBV7-6 and TRBJ1-2 for the parts outside the CDR3, the full variable domain is GAGVSQSPRYKVTKRGQDVALRCDPISGHVSLYWYRQALGQGPEFLTYFNYEAQQDKSGLPNDRFSAERPEGSISTLTIQRTEQRDSAMYRCASSPLYGQFESDYGYTFGSGTRLTVV.

This clone was counted once. This sequence joins TRBV7-2 and TRBJ2-1, with D possibly being TRBD2 (6 bases). The CDR3 is 15 residues long. Per the germline V gene, CDR1 is SGHTA and CDR2 is FQGNSA. Trimming pared 4 bases from V and 6 bases from J, leaving 16 bases between. CDR3 sequence: CASSSTSSPGNEQFF. The CDR3 coding sequence is TGTGCCAGCAGCTCTACTAGCTCCCCCGGCAATGAGCAGTTCTTC. The entire variable domain, with the rest obtained from reference TRBV7-2 and TRBJ2-1, is as follows: GAGVSQSPSNKVTEKGKDVELRCDPISGHTALYWYRQSLGQGLEFLIYFQGNSAPDKSGLPSDRFSAERTGGSVSTLTIQRTQQEDSAVYLCASSSTSSPGNEQFFGPGTRLTVL.

This clone turned up a few times. The DNA for the CDR3 is TGTGCCAGCAGTCTCCGGGAGAGCTACGAGCAGTACGTC. This gives the protein CASSLRESYEQYV. The genes are TRBV7-9 and TRBJ2-7; D perhaps matches TRBD2 (6 bases). V lost 6 bases to trimming and J lost 3 bases, with 12 bases between them. CDR1 and CDR2 (germline): SEHNR, FQNEAQ (reference sequence). There are 13 residues in the CDR3.

This clone was found a few times. The rearrangement uses TRBV7-6 and TRBJ2-1, with TRBD2 as a possible D gene (6 bases). This CDR3 spans 15 amino acids. Germline V gene lookup returns CDR1 SGHVS and CDR2 FNYEAQ. V was shortened by 6 bases and J by 5 bases, with 17 bases between the two germline ends. Written as DNA, the CDR3 is TGTGCCAGCAGTAAACCGGGAGACGGCCACAATGAGCAGTTCTTC. Its protein is CASSKPGDGHNEQFF.

This clone has just a few counts. The CDR3 here is CASSPPGKGTDTQYF. The CDR3 nucleotides are TGTGCCAGCAGCCCCCCGGGCAAGGGGACAGATACGCAGTATTTT. The rearrangement joins TRBV5-8 to TRBJ2-3; TRBD1 might be the D (5 bases). Per the germline V gene, CDR1 is SGHTS and CDR2 is YDEGEE. V dropped 4 bases and J dropped 3 bases, with 15 bases sitting between them. CDR3 length: 15 residues.

The chain is built from TRBV6-2 or TRBV6-3 and TRBJ2-7, with 13 positions matching TRBD2. Germline V gene sequence: CDR1 MNHEY, CDR2 SVGEGT. V shed 1 base, J shed 7 bases, and the junction held 4 bases outside the gene matches. The CDR3 extends over 15 amino acids. CDR3 coding DNA: TGTGCCAGCAGTTACTGGACTAGCGGGAGAAATGAGCAGTACTTC. Encoded protein: CASSYWTSGRNEQYF.

The V call is TRBV6-1, the J call TRBJ1-2; perhaps TRBD1 as D (6 bases). The CDR3 has 16 residues. The V end was cut by 4 bases, the J end by 4 bases, with 19 bases between. CDR1 is MNHNS, CDR2 SASEGT, per germline. Here the CDR3 reads CASSATMWGQSYGYTF. The CDR3 nucleotides read TGTGCCAGCAGTGCCACCATGTGGGGGCAGAGCTATGGCTACACCTTC.

This rearrangement joins TRBV28 to TRBJ1-1; TRBD1 agrees at 7 bases. This CDR3 contains 16 residues. V lost 5 bases, J lost 4 bases, and 13 bases stayed unmatched. Germline CDR1 MDHEN, CDR2 SYDVKM. The CDR3: CASSPITGQVGTEAFF. The CDR3 region has the DNA TGTGCCAGCAGTCCCATAACAGGACAGGTAGGCACTGAAGCTTTCTTT.

The V gene is TRBV7-6, the J gene TRBJ2-3; the match to TRBD2 covers 14 bases. V gave up 5 bases and J gave up 5 bases; unmatched junction bases: 21. Germline V gene data show CDR1 as SGHVS and CDR2 as FNYEAQ. This CDR3 spans 21 amino acids. The CDR3 sequence is CASSLAPGTSGGIGPQDTQYF. CDR3 nucleotides: TGTGCCAGCAGCCTGGCCCCAGGGACTAGCGGGGGAATTGGTCCCCAAGATACGCAGTATTTT.

The chain is built from TRBV5-1 and TRBJ1-6; 8 bases map to TRBD1. This CDR3 is built from 16 residues. V was clipped by 0 bases and J by 6 bases; unmatched bases: 5. The germline V gene has CDR1 SGHRS and CDR2 YFSETQ. This CDR3 reads CASSLAEGQGNSPLHF. In DNA form, the CDR3 reads TGCGCCAGCAGCTTGGCCGAAGGACAGGGTAATTCACCCCTCCACTTT.

This chain joins TRBV10-2 and TRBJ2-1; the D is unclear. Per the germline V gene, CDR1 is WSHSY and CDR2 is SAAADI. The length of the CDR3 is 12 residues. Trimming left V 8 bases short and J 4 bases short, with 9 bases between. This chain's CDR3 is CASGLAYNEQFF. Written as DNA, the CDR3 is TGCGCCAGCGGCCTGGCTTACAATGAGCAGTTCTTC.

The CDR3 nucleotides read TGCGCCAGCAGGCTAGCGGACCGTTACACAGATACGCAGTATTTT. As protein: CASRLADRYTDTQYF. The genes are TRBV10-2 and TRBJ2-3; TRBD2 matches 7 bases. The J segment lost 2 bases and the V segment lost 6 bases, leaving 8 bases of the junction unmatched. The CDR3 has 15 residues. CDR1 and CDR2 (germline): WSHSY, SAAADI.

The chain couples TRBV12-5 to TRBJ2-5, with 7 bases identical to TRBD1. The V gene end was trimmed by 7 bases and the J gene end by 1 base; junction bases not matched to a gene: 9. The length of the CDR3 is 15 residues. Per the germline V gene, CDR1 is LGHNT and CDR2 is FRNRAP. The CDR3 region is CASATLTGPQETQYF. The CDR3 DNA reads TGTGCTAGTGCCACTCTGACAGGGCCCCAAGAGACCCAGTACTTC.